A selection of T cell receptor beta chains follows, all from one sample in a study of early T cells in non-severe SARS-CoV-2 infection. TCRdb reprocessed the 5' RACE reads with MiXCR, giving one entry per CDR3 protein. The repertoire includes under 85,000 distinct CDR3 sequences, roughly 13% of them detected once, and 1.1% sits in the top ten. Sequencing was performed on whole blood. The source of these receptors is an adult who was a healthcare worker with PCR-confirmed SARS-CoV-2 infection or an uninfected control (not recorded which). CDR3s include the opening cysteine and the closing phenylalanine or tryptophan. The D gene is left open where the match is weak. Some rows have no size entry. The others give once, few or many, or a class for an expanded clone.

>TRBJ2-6|TRBV4-3|TRBD1|.
CASSRPPGTGGTGANVLTF
TGCGCCAGCAGCCGCCCTCCCGGGACAGGGGGGACCGGGGCCAACGTCCTGACTTTC
>TRBJ2-5|TRBV11-2|.|few
CASSFSDSAIQETQYF
TGTGCCAGCAGCTTTAGTGACAGTGCCATCCAAGAGACCCAGTACTTC
>TRBJ1-4|TRBV5-1|.|many
CASSFGDENGKLFF
TGCGCCAGCAGCTTCGGGGACGAGAATGGAAAACTGTTTTTT
>TRBJ2-3|TRBV6-6|.|.
CASSPRGGYTDTQYF
TGTGCCAGCAGCCCGCGCGGGGGCTACACAGATACGCAGTATTTT
>TRBJ2-7|TRBV19|.|.
CASSKLRELGGGYEQYF
TGTGCCAGTAGTAAGTTAAGGGAGCTGGGGGGCGGCTACGAGCAGTACTTC
>TRBJ2-7|TRBV10-3|.|few
CAISGRGESDEQYF
TGTGCCATCAGTGGCAGGGGTGAAAGCGACGAGCAGTACTTC
>TRBJ2-2|TRBV7-2|.|once
CASSTKASGPGELFF
TGTGCCAGCAGCACGAAGGCTTCAGGGCCCGGGGAGCTGTTTTTT
>TRBJ2-3|TRBV28|.|.
CASSLSLSSGQDTQYF
TGTGCCAGCAGTTTGAGTCTTAGCAGCGGGCAAGATACGCAGTATTTT
>TRBJ2-7|TRBV6-1|.|.
CASSGVLRRGEQYF
TGTGCCAGCAGTGGAGTCCTCAGGCGGGGCGAGCAGTACTTC
>TRBJ2-7|TRBV29-1|.|.
CSVERDFHEQYF
TGCAGCGTTGAAAGGGATTTTCACGAGCAGTACTTC
>TRBJ2-2|TRBV2|TRBD2|few
CASIPSSGSTGELFF
TGTGCCAGCATTCCTTCTAGCGGGAGCACCGGGGAGCTGTTTTTT
>TRBJ2-5|TRBV28|.|many
CASSRGHVQETQYF
TGTGCCAGCAGCCGAGGACACGTCCAAGAGACCCAGTACTTC